The clone carrying this TCR beta chain was observed at least ten times. The sample belongs to a study of neurological immune-mediated disorders. Trimming cost V 0 bases and J 1 base, with 13 bases left between them. The germline CDR1 and CDR2 sequences are SQVTM and ANQGSEA. The CDR3 spans 16 residues. The cDNA came from 5'RACE with 10-nucleotide random UMIs. TCRdb fed the 5' RACE reads into MiXCR, producing one record per CDR3 protein. The table records under 40,000 distinct CDR3 sequences, about 13% of them present only once. Noted time point: longitudinal time-point 2. This chain connects TRBV29-1 to TRBJ2-4, with TRBD2 as a possible D gene (5 bases). The sample consisted of PBMCs. This clonotype was sampled from a middle-aged woman in good health. The CDR3 spells CSVEETGWRAKNIQYF. The CDR3 DNA reads TGCAGCGTTGAAGAAACGGGGTGGAGGGCCAAAAACATTCAGTACTTC.